This T cell receptor beta chain was retrieved from a study of cytomegalovirus exposure and HLA in healthy donors. From germline, CDR1 is SGHRS and CDR2 YFSETQ. V was shortened by 4 bases and J by 1 base, with 11 bases between the two germline ends. The CDR3 is 14 residues long. PCR amplification relied on 60 Vbeta primers (plus 13 Jbeta primers). Assay used: immunoSEQ multiplex PCR; TCRdb lists only in-frame clones, some missing. The sample includes roughly 160,000 clones, approximately 80% seen only once; the top ten take 4% to 5%. The chain combines TRBV5-1 with TRBJ1-2, with D possibly being TRBD1 (6 bases). Specimen: PBMCs. This TCR derives from a man aged 25 to 40 in good health and CMV-seronegative. CDR3 region: CASSPDSLNYGYTF. For the CDR3, the DNA is TGCGCCAGCAGCCCGGACAGTCTTAACTATGGCTACACCTTC.